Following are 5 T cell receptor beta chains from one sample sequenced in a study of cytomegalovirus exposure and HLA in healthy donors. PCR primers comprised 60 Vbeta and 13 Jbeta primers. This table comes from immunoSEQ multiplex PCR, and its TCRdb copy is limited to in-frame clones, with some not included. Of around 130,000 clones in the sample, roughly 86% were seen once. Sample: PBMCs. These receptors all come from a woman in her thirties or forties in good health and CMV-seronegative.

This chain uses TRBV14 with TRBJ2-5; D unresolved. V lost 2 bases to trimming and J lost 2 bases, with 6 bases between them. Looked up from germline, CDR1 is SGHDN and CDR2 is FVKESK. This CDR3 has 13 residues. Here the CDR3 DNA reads TGTGCCAGCAGCCAACAACTTCAAGAGACCCAGTACTTC. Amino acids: CASSQQLQETQYF.

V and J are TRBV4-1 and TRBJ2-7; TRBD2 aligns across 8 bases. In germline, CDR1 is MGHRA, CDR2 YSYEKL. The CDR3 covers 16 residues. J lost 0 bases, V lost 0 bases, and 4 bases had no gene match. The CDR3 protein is CASSQDRGGSSYEQYF. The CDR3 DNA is TGCGCCAGCAGCCAAGATCGCGGGGGGAGCTCCTACGAGCAGTACTTC.

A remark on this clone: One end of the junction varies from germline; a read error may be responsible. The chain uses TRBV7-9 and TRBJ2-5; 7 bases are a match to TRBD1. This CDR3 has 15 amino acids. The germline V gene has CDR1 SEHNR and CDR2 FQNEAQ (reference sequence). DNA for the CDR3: TGTTCCAGCAGCTGGGGCAGGGGGTACCAAGAGACCCAGTACTTC. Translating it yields CSSSWGRGYQETQYF.

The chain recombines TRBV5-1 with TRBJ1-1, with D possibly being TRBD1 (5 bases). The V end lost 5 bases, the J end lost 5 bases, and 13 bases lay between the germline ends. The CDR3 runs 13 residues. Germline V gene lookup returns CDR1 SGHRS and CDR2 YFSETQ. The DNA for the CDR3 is TGCGCCAGCAGGCCGGGGGGGGAAACTGAAGCTTTCTTT. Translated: CASRPGGETEAFF.

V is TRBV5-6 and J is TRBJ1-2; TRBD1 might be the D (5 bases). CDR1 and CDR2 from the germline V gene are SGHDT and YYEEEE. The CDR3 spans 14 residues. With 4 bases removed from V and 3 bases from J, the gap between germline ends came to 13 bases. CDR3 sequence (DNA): TGTGCCAGCAGCCGGGAGGGGAGGCACTATGGCTACACCTTC. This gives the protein CASSREGRHYGYTF. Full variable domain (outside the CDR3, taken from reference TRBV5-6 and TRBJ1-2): DAGVTQSPTHLIKTRGQQVTLRCSPKSGHDTVSWYQQALGQGPQFIFQYYEEEERQRGNFPDRFSGHQFPNYSSELNVNALLLGDSALYLCASSREGRHYGYTFGSGTRLTVV.